The T cell receptor beta chain described here comes from a study of identical twins. All donors were healthy, and all were Caucasian. V lost 3 bases to trimming and J lost 9 bases, with 14 bases between them. CDR1 and CDR2 from the germline V gene are KGHDR and SFDVKD. The CDR3 loop spans 14 amino acids. Unique molecular identifiers were present on the cDNA, and a universal primer site came from template switching. TCRdb reprocessed the 5' RACE reads via MiXCR and lists one record per CDR3 protein. The sample contains fewer than 350,000 distinct CDR3 sequences, less than 9% of which appear only once. Study results and caveats: Out-of-frame alpha sequences shared by twins showed excess low generation probability. Where beta out-of-frame sequences were concerned, excess twin sharing was weaker.

At least ten counts were recorded for this clonotype. Antigen: not known. These records were also assigned to another study, of yellow fever vaccine responses in identical twins.

This chain links TRBV24-1 with TRBJ2-1; D may be TRBD2 (5 bases). The sequenced sample was memory (CD45RO+) T cells sorted from blood. The TCR originated in a woman under 30 in good health. The CDR3 DNA is TGTGCCACCAGTGATCGGGAAATAGGCATTGAGCAGTTCTTC. Translated: CATSDREIGIEQFF.